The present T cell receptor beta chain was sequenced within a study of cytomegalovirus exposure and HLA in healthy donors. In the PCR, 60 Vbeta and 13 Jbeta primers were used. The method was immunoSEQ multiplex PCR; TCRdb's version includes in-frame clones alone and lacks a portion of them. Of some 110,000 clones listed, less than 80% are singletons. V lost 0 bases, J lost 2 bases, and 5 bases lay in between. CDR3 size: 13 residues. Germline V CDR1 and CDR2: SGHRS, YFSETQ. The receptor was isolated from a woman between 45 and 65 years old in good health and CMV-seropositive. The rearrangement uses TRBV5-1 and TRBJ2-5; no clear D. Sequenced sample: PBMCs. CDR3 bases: TGCGCCAGCAGCTTGGCATTGCAAGAGACCCAGTACTTC. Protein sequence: CASSLALQETQYF. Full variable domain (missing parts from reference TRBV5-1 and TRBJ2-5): KAGVTQTPRYLIKTRGQQVTLSCSPISGHRSVSWYQQTPGQGLQFLFEYFSETQRNKGNFPGRFSGRQFSNSRSEMNVSTLELGDSALYLCASSLALQETQYFGPGTRLLVL.